Listed here are 19 T cell receptor beta chains from one sample, sequenced in a study of T cells in Graves' hyperthyroidism and ophthalmopathy. RNA transcripts served as the template for amplifying TCR beta CDR3 regions. HTBI primers drove first-round RT-PCR of the TCR CDR3. TCRdb ran MiXCR on the multiplex PCR reads and lists one entry per CDR3 protein. The table shows roughly 250,000 distinct CDR3 sequences, with about 20% occurring only once. Input material: blood. The receptors originated from a man aged 30 to 45 with Graves' ophthalmopathy.

The rearrangement links TRBV6-1 to TRBJ2-7, with 7 bases matching TRBD1. The CDR3 has 14 amino acids. Germline V gene sequence: CDR1 MNHNS, CDR2 SASEGT. V lost 7 bases, J lost 6 bases, and 12 bases stayed unmatched. CDR3 nucleotide sequence: TGTGCCAGCATTCCGGGACAGAGGGCAGGCGAGCAGTACTTC. Translating it yields CASIPGQRAGEQYF.

The V gene is TRBV20-1, the J gene TRBJ2-7; no clear D gene. Germline V gene data show CDR1 as DFQATT and CDR2 as SNEGSKA (reference sequence). V was shortened by 1 base and J by 3 bases, with 13 bases between the two germline ends. The CDR3 length is 14 residues. DNA of the CDR3: TGCAGTGCTAGAGTCCCGACGGACGGCTACGAGCAGTACTTC. Translation gives CSARVPTDGYEQYF.

This clonotype was counted at least ten times. This CDR3 reads CASNPGRGLTEAFF. CDR3 in DNA: TGTGCCAGTAACCCCGGGAGGGGGCTCACTGAAGCTTTCTTT. V and J are TRBV27 and TRBJ1-1, with 7 bases aligning to TRBD1. The CDR3 is 14 amino acids. Germline trimming cut 9 bases from V and 4 bases from J; bases unmatched to any gene: 11. CDR1 is MNHEY and CDR2 is SMNVEV in the germline V gene (reference sequence).

In its sample, this clonotype was seen a few times. The chain couples TRBV11-2 to TRBJ2-5; D gene ambiguous. This CDR3 region has 14 residues. Trimming left V 3 bases short and J 0 bases short, with 8 bases between. CDR1 SGHAT and CDR2 FQNNGV come from the germline V gene. The CDR3 reads CASSFWVNQETQYF. CDR3 in DNA: TGTGCCAGCAGCTTTTGGGTGAACCAAGAGACCCAGTACTTC.

V and J are TRBV19 and TRBJ1-6, with D perhaps matching TRBD1 (5 bases). Trimming cost V 5 bases and J 15 bases, with 17 bases left between them. Germline lookup yields CDR1 LNHDA and CDR2 SQIVND (reference sequence). The CDR3 contains 13 residues. CDR3: CASSPPGRFDLHF. The CDR3 DNA is TGTGCCAGTAGTCCTCCGGGACGTTTCGACCTCCACTTT. Using reference TRBV19 and TRBJ1-6 for the parts outside the CDR3, the full variable domain is DGGITQSPKYLFRKEGQNVTLSCEQNLNHDAMYWYRQDPGQGLRLIYYSQIVNDFQKGDIAEGYSVSREKKESFPLTVTSAQKNPTAFYLCASSPPGRFDLHFGNGTRLTVT.

This clonotype turned up a few times. The chain employs TRBV29-1 and TRBJ2-7; 9 bases are shared with TRBD2. The junction had 8 bases not matched to a gene; V was cut back by 1 base and J by 4 bases. CDR3 length: 15 residues. Germline assignment: CDR1 SQVTM and CDR2 ANQGSEA. CDR3 bases: TGCAGCGTTGAAGGCGTAGCGGGAGCGACGTACGAGCAGTACTTC. Protein: CSVEGVAGATYEQYF.

The chain has TRBV14 and TRBJ2-1; D gene uncertain. Trimming pared 0 bases from V and 12 bases from J, leaving 12 bases between. The germline V gene has CDR1 SGHDN and CDR2 FVKESK. This CDR3 has 13 residues. The CDR3 coding sequence is TGTGCCAGCAGCCAAGATAGTTTAGGCCGGCAGTTCTTC. This translates into CASSQDSLGRQFF.

Concerning this clonotype itself: Germline and junction disagree at one end, which may indicate a read error. V and J are TRBV29-1 and TRBJ2-5; perhaps TRBD2 as D (7 bases). The CDR3 runs to 14 residues. The germline CDR1 and CDR2 sequences are SQVTM and ANQGSEA. The CDR3 region is CGVEGGGLQETQYF. DNA for the CDR3: TGCGGCGTTGAAGGGGGAGGGCTCCAAGAGACCCAGTACTTC.

The chain combines TRBV6-4 with TRBJ2-2; D remains ambiguous. Trimming removed 0 bases from V and 4 bases from J, with 3 bases in between. CDR3 length: 13 residues. Germline loops: CDR1 MRHNA, CDR2 SNTAGT. In DNA, the CDR3 is TGTGCCAGCAGTGACTCAGGCACCGGGGAGCTGTTTTTT. Protein product: CASSDSGTGELFF.

In its sample, this clonotype was seen many times. This sequence joins TRBV7-8 and TRBJ1-5; 9 positions match TRBD1. Per germline, CDR1 SGHVS and CDR2 FQNEAQ. The CDR3 totals 14 residues. The V gene end was trimmed by 6 bases and the J gene end by 2 bases; junction bases not matched to a gene: 2. CDR3 region: CASRGQGGNQPQHF. The CDR3 DNA is TGTGCCAGCAGGGGACAGGGAGGCAATCAGCCCCAGCATTTT.

This chain links TRBV3-1 with TRBJ2-2; the match to TRBD1 covers 10 bases. The CDR3 runs 16 residues. Unmatched junction bases numbered 7, after V lost 4 bases and J lost 5 bases. Looked up from germline, CDR1 is LGHDT and CDR2 is YNNKEL (reference sequence). The CDR3 nucleotides are TGTGCCAGCAGCCCCGCCGGGACAGGGGTAACCGGGGAGCTGTTTTTT. Amino acid sequence: CASSPAGTGVTGELFF.

As regards this clonotype: A much more abundant neighbour one base away suggests this may be a read error. The rearrangement links TRBV29-1 to TRBJ2-3; D ambiguous. The CDR3 sequence is 12 residues long. The V and J ends lost 7 bases and 4 bases respectively, with 12 bases between them. Germline CDR1 reads SQVTM; CDR2 reads ANQGSEA. CDR3 sequence (DNA): TGCAGCGATGGTAAGGATTCAGATACGCAGTATTTT. Its translation is CSDGKDSDTQYF.

This clonotype was observed at least ten times. The gene calls are TRBV30 and TRBJ1-2; D is ambiguous. Germline V gene lookup returns CDR1 GTSNPN and CDR2 SVGIG (reference sequence). V lost 4 bases and J lost 2, with 8 bases in between. The CDR3 sequence is 12 residues long. CDR3 coding DNA: TGTGCCTGGATGGGCAGGAACTATGGCTACACCTTC. The encoded protein is CAWMGRNYGYTF. The full variable domain, its missing parts supplied by reference TRBV30 and TRBJ1-2, is SQTIHQWPATLVQPVGSPLSLECTVEGTSNPNLYWYRQAAGRGLQLLFYSVGIGQISSEVPQNLSASRPQDRQFILSSKKLLLSDSGFYLCAWMGRNYGYTFGSGTRLTVV.

This clonotype was detected many times. The genes are TRBV5-1 and TRBJ2-2, with 7 bases that match TRBD2. Germline V lookup: CDR1 SGHRS, CDR2 YFSETQ. The ends lost 2 bases at V and 5 bases at J; junction bases unmatched: 6. There are 15 residues in the CDR3. The chain's CDR3 is CASSFHQGGTGELFF. In DNA form, the CDR3 reads TGCGCCAGCAGCTTTCATCAGGGAGGGACCGGGGAGCTGTTTTTT.

At least ten counts were recorded for this clonotype. J is TRBJ1-2 and V is TRBV2, with D tentatively TRBD1 (5 bases). V lost 3 bases to trimming and J lost 3 bases, with 11 bases between them. The germline V gene encodes CDR1 SNHLY and CDR2 FYNNEI. The length of the CDR3 is 14 residues. For the CDR3, the DNA is TGTGCCAGCAGTGAGTCCGGAGGGGACTATGGCTACACCTTC. It specifies CASSESGGDYGYTF. The full variable domain, with the rest looked up from reference TRBV2 and TRBJ1-2, is EPEVTQTPSHQVTQMGQEVILRCVPISNHLYFYWYRQILGQKVEFLVSFYNNEISEKSEIFDDQFSVERPDGSNFTLKIRSTKLEDSAMYFCASSESGGDYGYTFGSGTRLTVV.

This clonotype was counted ten times or more. The J gene is TRBJ2-7, the V gene TRBV18; the match to TRBD1 covers 11 bases. Germline V gene data show CDR1 as KGHSH and CDR2 as LQKENI. J lost 3 bases, V lost 5 bases, and 3 bases had no gene match. The CDR3 runs to 14 residues. CDR3 nucleotides: TGTGCCAGCTCAACCGGGACAGGGGGCTACGAGCAGTACTTC. This translates into CASSTGTGGYEQYF.

This clonotype was counted only a few times. The CDR3 region has the DNA TGTGCCAGCAGTTTAAGCTGGGGGGGCAATCAGCCCCAGCATTTT. Translated: CASSLSWGGNQPQHF. V is TRBV27 and J is TRBJ1-5, with D tentatively TRBD1 (5 bases). The CDR3 contains 15 residues. V was shortened by 2 bases and J by 2 bases, with 10 bases between the two germline ends. Germline CDR1 is MNHEY and CDR2 is SMNVEV (reference sequence).

This clonotype was picked up many times. The V call is TRBV10-3, the J call TRBJ2-3, with a weak D call TRBD2 (5 bases). The CDR3 contains 15 residues. Germline CDR1 and CDR2: ENHRY and SYGVKD. V lost 0 bases to trimming and J lost 7 bases, with 14 bases between them. The CDR3 coding sequence is TGTGCCATCAGTGAGTCATCCGGGCCCGGGAATACGCAGTATTTT. Translation gives CAISESSGPGNTQYF.

On this clonotype itself: A clone one base away is much larger, so this may be a read error. V and J are TRBV5-1 and TRBJ2-1, with D possibly matching TRBD2 (8 bases). This CDR3 spans 16 amino acids. The ends were cut back, 3 bases at V and 3 bases at J, with 16 bases in the middle. From germline, CDR1 is SGHRS and CDR2 YFSETQ. This CDR3 reads CASSSGGGADYNEQFF. The DNA for the CDR3 is TGCGCCAGCAGCTCGGGAGGGGGCGCTGACTACAATGAGCAGTTCTTC.